This is a list of T cell receptor beta chains from one sample in a study of OX40 agonist ivuxolimab in advanced cancers. The data were produced by immunoSEQ multiplex PCR, yet TCRdb's version contains in-frame clones alone and is incomplete. The repertoire holds 20,000 or so clones, with roughly four fifths as singletons. The starting material was CD4+ or CD8+ T cells sorted from blood, obtained in a trial of the OX40 agonist ivuxolimab. These receptors were collected from an adult with an advanced solid tumor such as melanoma, head and neck, liver or kidney cancer. The CDR3 runs from the conserved cysteine through the conserved F or W. A D gene is named only where the DNA matches it firmly. The size field is filled for only some rows; it gives once, few, many or a size class.

V gene	clone size	J gene	D gene	CDR3 length	CDR3 protein	CDR3 DNA
TRBV7-2	.	TRBJ1-6	.	14	CASSLVMVGSPLHF	TGTGCCAGCAGCTTAGTAATGGTGGGCTCACCCCTCCACTTT
TRBV7-9	.	TRBJ2-7	.	14	CASSLSGFGYEQYF	TGTGCCAGCAGCTTGTCGGGTTTCGGCTACGAGCAGTACTTC
TRBV18	.	TRBJ2-3	.	13	CASYTRPTDTQYF	TGTGCCAGCTATACCAGGCCCACAGATACGCAGTATTTT
TRBV7-2	few	TRBJ1-5	.	15	CASSLGGLSNQPQHF	TGTGCCAGCAGCTTAGGAGGACTTAGCAATCAGCCCCAGCATTTT
TRBV4-1	.	TRBJ1-3	TRBD1	17	CASSQHRGGDSGNTIYF	TGCGCCAGCAGCCAGCACAGGGGGGGGGACTCTGGAAACACCATATATTTT
TRBV5-1	.	TRBJ2-7	.	15	CASSLGRSSSYEQYF	TGCGCCAGCAGCTTGGGGCGGTCGAGCTCCTACGAGCAGTACTTC
TRBV9	.	TRBJ2-3	.	15	CASSVEQGRTDTQYF	TGTGCCAGCAGCGTAGAGCAGGGACGCACAGATACGCAGTATTTT
TRBV5-1	.	TRBJ2-7	TRBD1	15	CASSTGGTGVYEQYF	TGCGCCAGCAGCACGGGCGGGACAGGGGTGTACGAGCAGTACTTC
TRBV10-3	.	TRBJ2-3	TRBD2	18	CAISESRASGRGTDTQYF	TGTGCCATCAGTGAGTCCAGGGCTAGCGGGAGGGGCACAGATACGCAGTATTTT
TRBV2	.	TRBJ1-4	.	12	CASSETDEKLFF	TGTGCCAGCAGTGAGACAGATGAAAAACTGTTTTTT
TRBV7-9	.	TRBJ2-3	.	16	CASIQAGTMGTDTQYF	TGTGCCAGCATTCAAGCCGGGACAATGGGCACAGATACGCAGTATTTT
TRBV27	few	TRBJ2-7	TRBD1	14	CASSLYRGSYEQYF	TGTGCCAGCAGTTTATACAGGGGCTCCTACGAGCAGTACTTC
TRBV11-3	.	TRBJ2-1	TRBD2	15	CASSLGTSGWNEQFF	TGTGCCAGCAGCCTTGGGACTAGCGGGTGGAATGAGCAGTTCTTC
TRBV6-1	.	TRBJ1-2	.	15	CASSEGGASKRGYTF	TGTGCCAGCAGTGAGGGAGGAGCCTCGAAGCGCGGCTACACCTTC
TRBV19	.	TRBJ2-1	TRBD2	14	CASSIGTSVNEQFF	TGTGCCAGTAGTATAGGAACTAGCGTCAATGAGCAGTTCTTC
TRBV18	.	TRBJ2-6	.	19	CASSPQGGAFSSGANVLTF	TGTGCCAGCTCACCACAGGGGGGCGCGTTTTCCTCTGGGGCCAACGTCCTGACTTTC
TRBV28	.	TRBJ2-2	TRBD2	15	CASSLGGSGTGELFF	TGTGCCAGCAGTTTGGGGGGGTCGGGAACCGGGGAGCTGTTTTTT
TRBV5-1	.	TRBJ2-2	.	15	CASSLGGLGTGELFF	TGCGCCAGCAGCTTGGGGGGGCTCGGCACCGGGGAGCTGTTTTTT
TRBV18	.	TRBJ1-1	.	14	CASSPRVANTEAFF	TGTGCCAGCTCACCCCGGGTCGCGAACACTGAAGCTTTCTTT
TRBV14	.	TRBJ1-3	.	15	CASSHYGRSGNTIYF	TGTGCCAGCAGCCATTACGGACGGTCTGGAAACACCATATATTTT
TRBV9	.	TRBJ2-7	TRBD2	14	CASSVRLAGDEQYF	TGTGCCAGCAGCGTGCGACTAGCGGGAGACGAGCAGTACTTC
TRBV5-1	.	TRBJ1-4	.	13	CASQASTNEKLFF	TGCGCCAGCCAGGCGTCAACTAATGAAAAACTGTTTTTT
TRBV5-1	once	TRBJ1-4	.	15	CASSLAGQHNEKLFF	TGCGCCAGCAGCTTGGCCGGTCAGCATAATGAAAAACTGTTTTTT
TRBV5-1	.	TRBJ2-3	TRBD2	18	CASSLSSGGLPLTDTQYF	TGCGCCAGCAGCTTGTCTAGCGGGGGCCTCCCACTCACAGATACGCAGTATTTT
TRBV7-7	few	TRBJ2-1	.	13	CASSPDSYNEQFF	TGTGCCAGCAGCCCTGACTCCTACAATGAGCAGTTCTTC
TRBV5-4	.	TRBJ2-3	TRBD2	16	CASSTGTSGPTDTQYF	TGTGCCAGCAGCACAGGGACTAGCGGACCTACAGATACGCAGTATTTT
TRBV10-2	.	TRBJ2-1	TRBD2	14	CASSPPGLANEQFF	TGCGCCAGCAGCCCCCCTGGACTAGCAAATGAGCAGTTCTTC
TRBV5-6	.	TRBJ1-2	.	15	CASSLPGDNNYGYTF	TGTGCCAGCAGCTTGCCAGGGGACAATAACTATGGCTACACCTTC
TRBV25-1	.	TRBJ2-5	.	13	CASRNVGGETQYF	TGTGCCAGCAGGAACGTAGGCGGAGAGACCCAGTACTTC
TRBV4-3	.	TRBJ2-1	.	15	CASSQGQVVDNEQFF	TGCGCCAGCAGCCAAGGACAGGTAGTCGACAATGAGCAGTTCTTC
TRBV6-5	once	TRBJ2-1	.	14	CASKGGGSYNEQFF	TGTGCCAGCAAGGGGGGGGGTTCCTACAATGAGCAGTTCTTC
TRBV28	.	TRBJ2-5	.	13	CASSGTPQETQYF	TGTGCCAGCTCCGGGACTCCGCAAGAGACCCAGTACTTC
TRBV14	.	TRBJ2-7	.	13	CASSQVLQGEQYF	TGTGCCAGCAGCCAAGTTTTGCAGGGCGAGCAGTACTTC
TRBV4-3	.	TRBJ1-2	TRBD1	15	CASSQTGTGNYGYTF	TGCGCCAGCAGCCAAACCGGGACAGGGAACTATGGCTACACCTTC
TRBV6-1	.	TRBJ1-4	.	10	CASGPLKLFF	TGTGCCAGCGGTCCCCTTAAACTGTTTTTT
TRBV5-1	.	TRBJ2-7	TRBD1	15	CASSHTGTGVGEQYF	TGCGCCAGCAGCCATACCGGGACAGGGGTGGGAGAGCAGTACTTC
TRBV13	.	TRBJ2-5	.	12	CASSFPSGQQYF	TGTGCCAGCAGCTTCCCCTCAGGGCAGCAGTACTTC
TRBV9	.	TRBJ2-1	TRBD1	16	CASSSRDRGDYNEQFF	TGTGCCAGCAGCTCCCGGGACAGGGGGGATTACAATGAGCAGTTCTTC
TRBV19	.	TRBJ1-2	.	13	CASSIPGNYGYTF	TGTGCCAGTAGTATTCCAGGGAACTATGGCTACACCTTC
TRBV7-9	.	TRBJ1-3	.	16	CASSLALPSSGNTIYF	TGTGCCAGCAGCTTAGCGCTACCGAGCTCTGGAAACACCATATATTTT
TRBV2	.	TRBJ1-1	.	19	CASSELSGRRDGGNTEAFF	TGTGCCAGCAGCGAGTTGTCTGGTCGCAGGGATGGGGGTAACACTGAAGCTTTCTTT
TRBV5-1	.	TRBJ2-7	TRBD1	14	CASSMGQGAYEQYF	TGCGCCAGCAGCATGGGACAGGGGGCCTACGAGCAGTACTTC
TRBV7-9	.	TRBJ1-3	.	10	CASSGNTIYF	TGTGCCAGCAGCGGAAACACCATATATTTT
TRBV7-8	once	TRBJ1-4	.	16	CASSPMPGGRNEKLFF	TGTGCCAGCAGCCCTATGCCCGGAGGGAGGAATGAAAAACTGTTTTTT
TRBV5-1	.	TRBJ1-3	.	15	CASSSGTSGGNTIYF	TGCGCCAGCAGCTCCGGGACCTCAGGGGGAAACACCATATATTTT
TRBV11-2	.	TRBJ2-1	TRBD2	15	CASSLMLAGGYEQFF	TGTGCCAGCAGCTTAATGCTAGCGGGAGGCTATGAGCAGTTCTTC
TRBV14	.	TRBJ1-3	.	14	CASSRGNDWGTIYF	TGTGCCAGCAGCCGGGGAAACGATTGGGGCACCATATATTTT
TRBV19	.	TRBJ1-2	.	13	CASSPGGDYRYTF	TGTGCCAGTAGTCCGGGGGGAGACTATCGCTACACCTTC
TRBV6-1	.	TRBJ2-3	TRBD2	15	CASSEWLAGTDTQYF	TGTGCCAGCAGTGAATGGCTAGCGGGCACAGATACGCAGTATTTT
TRBV7-3	.	TRBJ1-1	.	13	CASSLMGHTEAFF	TGTGCCAGCAGCTTAATGGGCCACACTGAAGCTTTCTTT
TRBV5-4	.	TRBJ2-3	TRBD2	18	CASSPGTSGRGSRDTQYF	TGTGCCAGCAGCCCCGGGACTAGCGGGAGGGGCTCGCGGGATACGCAGTATTTT
TRBV7-2	once	TRBJ1-5	.	15	CASSLQKGSNQPQHF	TGTGCCAGCAGCCTCCAGAAGGGGAGCAATCAGCCCCAGCATTTT
TRBV5-1	.	TRBJ2-7	.	15	CASSLAVTSSYEQYF	TGCGCCAGCAGCTTGGCCGTCACAAGCTCCTACGAGCAGTACTTC
TRBV14	.	TRBJ2-7	TRBD1	15	CASSQLGQGFYEQYF	TGTGCCAGCAGCCAACTGGGACAGGGTTTCTACGAGCAGTACTTC
TRBV11-3	.	TRBJ2-1	.	14	CASSLGQASDEQFF	TGTGCCAGCAGCTTAGGCCAGGCCTCGGATGAGCAGTTCTTC